This entry features one TCR beta chain sequence. The data were obtained in a study of control samples from healthy donors and cancer patients. Germline V gene lookup returns CDR1 KGHSH and CDR2 LQKENI. The CDR3 sequence is 14 residues long. With V trimmed by 9 bases and J by 3 bases, 9 bases remained unmatched. The repertoire was sequenced with immunoSEQ multiplex PCR; TCRdb's copy has only in-frame clones and lacks some. The table shows about 130,000 clones, with around 94% occurring only once. This TCR was recovered from a man older than 75 with head and neck cancer. The sample comprised PBMCs. The chain couples TRBV18 to TRBJ1-1; 8 nucleotides match TRBD1. The CDR3 DNA reads as TGTGCCAGTTTCCGACAGGGGCGGGACACTGAAGCTTTCTTT. It yields the protein CASFRQGRDTEAFF.